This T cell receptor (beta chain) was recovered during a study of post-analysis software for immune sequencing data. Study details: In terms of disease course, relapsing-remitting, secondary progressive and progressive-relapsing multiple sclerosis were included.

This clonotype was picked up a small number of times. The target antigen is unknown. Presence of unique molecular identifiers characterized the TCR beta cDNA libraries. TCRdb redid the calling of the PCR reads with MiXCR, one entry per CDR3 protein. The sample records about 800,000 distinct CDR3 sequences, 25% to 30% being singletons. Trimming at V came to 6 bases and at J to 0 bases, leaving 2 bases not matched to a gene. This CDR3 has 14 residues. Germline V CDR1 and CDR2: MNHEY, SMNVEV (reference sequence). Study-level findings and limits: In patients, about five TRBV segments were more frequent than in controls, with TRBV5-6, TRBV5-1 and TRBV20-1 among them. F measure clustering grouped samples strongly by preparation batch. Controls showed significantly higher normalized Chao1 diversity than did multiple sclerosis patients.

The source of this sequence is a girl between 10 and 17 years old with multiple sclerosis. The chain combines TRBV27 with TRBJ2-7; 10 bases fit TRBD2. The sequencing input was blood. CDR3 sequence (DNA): TGTGCCAGCAGACCTAGCGGGGGCTCCTACGAGCAGTACTTC. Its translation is CASRPSGGSYEQYF.